This TCR beta chain comes out of a study of blood T cell repertoires in COVID-19. Turning to the study itself: Both acute and convalescent COVID-19 samples were obtained from the United States, Italy and Spain.

Method: immunoSEQ multiplex PCR; TCRdb's copy keeps in-frame clones and lacks some. The table lists approximately 150,000 clones, around 84% of them singletons. This CDR3 is 16 amino acids long. With 0 bases clipped from V and 7 bases from J, the junction kept 8 bases outside the gene matches. CDR1 is SGHRS, CDR2 YFSETQ, per germline. Sequencing was performed on peripheral blood. The TCR comes from a woman aged 60-75 years with acute or convalescent COVID-19. The rearrangement links TRBV5-1 to TRBJ2-3; TRBD1 matches 10 bases. The CDR3 coding sequence is TGCGCCAGCAGCTTGGTCCCGGGACAGGGGTCGAATACGCAGTATTTT. Amino acid sequence: CASSLVPGQGSNTQYF.